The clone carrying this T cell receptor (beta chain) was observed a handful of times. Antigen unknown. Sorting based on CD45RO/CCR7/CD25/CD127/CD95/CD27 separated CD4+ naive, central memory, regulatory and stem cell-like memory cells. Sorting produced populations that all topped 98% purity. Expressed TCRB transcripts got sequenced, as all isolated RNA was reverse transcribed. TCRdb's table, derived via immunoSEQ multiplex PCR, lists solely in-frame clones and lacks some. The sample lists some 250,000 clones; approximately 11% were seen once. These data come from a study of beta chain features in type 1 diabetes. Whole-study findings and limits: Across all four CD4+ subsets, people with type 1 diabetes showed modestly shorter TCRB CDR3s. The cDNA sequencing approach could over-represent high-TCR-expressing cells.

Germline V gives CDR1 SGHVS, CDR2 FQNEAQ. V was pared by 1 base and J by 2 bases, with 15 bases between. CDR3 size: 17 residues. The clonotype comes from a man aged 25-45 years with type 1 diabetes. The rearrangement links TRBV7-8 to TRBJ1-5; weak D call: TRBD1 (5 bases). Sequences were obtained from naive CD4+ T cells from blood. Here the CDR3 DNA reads TGTGCCAGCAGCTTAGGGGGGGGAACTCGGCGCAATCAGCCCCAGCATTTT. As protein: CASSLGGGTRRNQPQHF.